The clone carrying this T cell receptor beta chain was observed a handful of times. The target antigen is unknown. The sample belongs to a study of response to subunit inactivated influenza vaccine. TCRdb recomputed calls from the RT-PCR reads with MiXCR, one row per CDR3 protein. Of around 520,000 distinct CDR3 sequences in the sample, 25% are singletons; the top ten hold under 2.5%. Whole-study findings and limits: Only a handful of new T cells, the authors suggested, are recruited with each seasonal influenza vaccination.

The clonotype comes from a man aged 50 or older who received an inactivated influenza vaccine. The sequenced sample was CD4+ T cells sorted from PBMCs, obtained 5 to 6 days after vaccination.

CDR3 nucleotides: TGTGCCGCTGCCCGTCGGGTGACCAAAAACATTCAGTACTTC. Translating it yields CAAARRVTKNIQYF. This rearrangement joins TRBV25-1 to TRBJ2-4; D remains ambiguous. The V gene lost 11 bases and the J gene lost 2 bases, with 16 bases spanning the gap. The CDR3 is made up of 14 amino acids. Germline V gene sequence: CDR1 MGHDK, CDR2 SYGVNS.